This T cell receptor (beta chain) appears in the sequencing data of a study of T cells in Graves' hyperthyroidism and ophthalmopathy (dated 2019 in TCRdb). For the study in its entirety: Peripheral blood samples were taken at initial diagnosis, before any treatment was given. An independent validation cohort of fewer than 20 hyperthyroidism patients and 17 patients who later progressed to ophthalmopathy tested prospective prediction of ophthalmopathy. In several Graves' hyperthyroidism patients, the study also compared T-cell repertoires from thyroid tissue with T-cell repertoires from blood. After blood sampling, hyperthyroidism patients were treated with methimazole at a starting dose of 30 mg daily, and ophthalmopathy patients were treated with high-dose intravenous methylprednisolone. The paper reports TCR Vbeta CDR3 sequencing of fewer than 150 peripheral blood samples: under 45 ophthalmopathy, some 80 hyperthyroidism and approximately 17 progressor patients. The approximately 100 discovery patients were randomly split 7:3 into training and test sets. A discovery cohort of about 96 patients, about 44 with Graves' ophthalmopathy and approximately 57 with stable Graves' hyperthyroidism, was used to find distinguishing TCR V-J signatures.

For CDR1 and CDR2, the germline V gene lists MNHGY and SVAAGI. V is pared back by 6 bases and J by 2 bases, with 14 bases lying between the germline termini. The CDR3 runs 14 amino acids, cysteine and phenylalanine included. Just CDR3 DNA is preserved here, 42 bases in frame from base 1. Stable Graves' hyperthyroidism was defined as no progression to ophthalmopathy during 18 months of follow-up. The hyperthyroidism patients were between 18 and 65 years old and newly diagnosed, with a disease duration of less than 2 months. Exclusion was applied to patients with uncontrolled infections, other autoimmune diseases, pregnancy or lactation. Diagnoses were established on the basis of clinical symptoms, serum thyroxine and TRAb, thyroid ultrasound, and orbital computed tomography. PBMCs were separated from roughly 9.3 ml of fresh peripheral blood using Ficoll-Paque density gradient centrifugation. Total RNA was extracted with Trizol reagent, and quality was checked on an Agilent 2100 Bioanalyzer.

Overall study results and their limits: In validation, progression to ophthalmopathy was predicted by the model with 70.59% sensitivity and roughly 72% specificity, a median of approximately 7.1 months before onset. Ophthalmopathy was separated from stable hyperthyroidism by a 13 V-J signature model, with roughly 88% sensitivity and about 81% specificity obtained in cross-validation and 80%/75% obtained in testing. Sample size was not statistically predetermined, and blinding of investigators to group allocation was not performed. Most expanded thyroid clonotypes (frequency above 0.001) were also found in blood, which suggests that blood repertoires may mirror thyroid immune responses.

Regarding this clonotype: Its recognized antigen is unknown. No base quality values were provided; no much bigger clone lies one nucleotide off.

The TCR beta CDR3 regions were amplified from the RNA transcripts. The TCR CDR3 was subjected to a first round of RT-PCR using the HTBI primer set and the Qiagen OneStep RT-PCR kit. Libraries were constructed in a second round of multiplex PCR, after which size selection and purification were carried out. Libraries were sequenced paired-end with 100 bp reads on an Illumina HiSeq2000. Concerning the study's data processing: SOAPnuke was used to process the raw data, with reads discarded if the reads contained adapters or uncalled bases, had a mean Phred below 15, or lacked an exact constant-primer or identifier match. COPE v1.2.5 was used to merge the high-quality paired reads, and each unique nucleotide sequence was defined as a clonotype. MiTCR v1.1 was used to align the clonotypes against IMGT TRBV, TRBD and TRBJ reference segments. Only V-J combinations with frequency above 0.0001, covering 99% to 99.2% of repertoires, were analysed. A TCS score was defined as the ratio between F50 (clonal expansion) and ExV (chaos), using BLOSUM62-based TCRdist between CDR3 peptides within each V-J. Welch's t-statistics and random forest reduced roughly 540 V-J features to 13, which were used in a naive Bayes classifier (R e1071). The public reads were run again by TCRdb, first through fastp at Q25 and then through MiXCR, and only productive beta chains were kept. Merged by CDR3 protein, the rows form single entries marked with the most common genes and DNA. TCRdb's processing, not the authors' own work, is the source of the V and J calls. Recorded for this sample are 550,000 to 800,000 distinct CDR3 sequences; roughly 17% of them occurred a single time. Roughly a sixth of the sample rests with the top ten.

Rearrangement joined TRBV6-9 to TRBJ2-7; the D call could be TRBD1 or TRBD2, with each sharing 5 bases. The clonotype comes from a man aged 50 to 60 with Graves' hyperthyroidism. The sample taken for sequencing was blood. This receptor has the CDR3 CASRPLGATYEQYF. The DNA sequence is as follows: TGTGCCAGCAGGCCACTCGGGGCCACCTACGAGCAGTACTTC.